The 27 T cell receptor beta chains below come from one sample, sequenced in a study of blood T cells in healthy people across ages. A second about 6 to 12 cycle PCR used barcoded and J-beta primers. MiXCR, applied by TCRdb to the 5' RACE reads, yields one record per CDR3 protein. The data show approximately 730,000 distinct CDR3 sequences, with about 55% seen just once and approximately 40% held by the top ten. The sample consisted of blood. The receptors here all came from a man aged 80 or over in good health.

The genes are TRBV7-2 and TRBJ2-1, with 7 bases fitting TRBD2. The junction had 6 bases not matched to a gene; V was cut back by 2 bases and J by 5 bases. The CDR3 loop spans 15 amino acids. CDR1 is SGHTA, CDR2 FQGNSA, per germline. The DNA of the CDR3 is TGTGCCAGCAGCTTAATTACCCGGGGGGACAATGAGCAGTTCTTC. Translating it yields CASSLITRGDNEQFF.

This clonotype appeared a few times. The genes are TRBV10-3 and TRBJ2-1; a possible D gene is TRBD1 (6 bases). The germline V gene has CDR1 ENHRY and CDR2 SYGVKD. Trimming removed 5 bases from V and 3 bases from J, with 14 bases in between. The CDR3 sequence is 15 residues long. This CDR3 is CAISPDRILYNEQFF. CDR3 nucleotides: TGTGCCATCAGTCCAGACAGGATCCTCTACAATGAGCAGTTCTTC.

V usage is TRBV7-3 and J usage is TRBJ2-3, with 7 bases identical to TRBD1. The trim removed 5 bases at V and 2 bases at J, leaving 16 bases unmatched. The CDR3 is made up of 18 amino acids. Looked up from germline, CDR1 is SGHTA and CDR2 is FQGTGA. The CDR3 spells CASSPGPMTGRVTDTQYF. CDR3 nucleotide sequence: TGTGCCAGCAGCCCCGGGCCCATGACAGGGCGAGTCACAGATACGCAGTATTTT. The whole variable domain, filled in from reference TRBV7-3 and TRBJ2-3, reads GAGVSQTPSNKVTEKGKYVELRCDPISGHTALYWYRQSLGQGPEFLIYFQGTGAADDSGLPNDRFFAVRPEGSVSTLKIQRTERGDSAVYLCASSPGPMTGRVTDTQYFGPGTRLTVL.

The rearrangement joins TRBV29-1 to TRBJ2-6; D gene uncertain. CDR3 length equals 16 residues. Per germline, CDR1 SQVTM and CDR2 ANQGSEA. CDR3 nucleotides: TGCAACGTCAGTAAGACACGGAGAGGTGGGGCCAACGTCCTGACTTTC. It encodes CNVSKTRRGGANVLTF.

V usage is TRBV2 and J usage is TRBJ2-1, with a possible D match to TRBD1 (6 bases). Germline-derived CDR1 and CDR2 are SNHLY and FYNNEI. The CDR3 is 16 amino acids. Trimming took 6 bases from V and 1 from J, leaving 16 bases between them. DNA of the CDR3: TGTGCCAGCAGCCCCCCAGGGGTGGCGTCCTACAATGAGCAGTTCTTC. Translation: CASSPPGVASYNEQFF.

This clonotype was observed once. The gene calls are TRBV12-3 or TRBV12-4 and TRBJ2-5, with TRBD2 matching 8 bases. V shed 5 bases, J shed 11 bases, and the junction held 13 bases outside the gene matches. CDR3 length equals 14 residues. The CDR3 reads CASSPGLELGRQYF. Here the CDR3 DNA reads TGTGCCAGCAGTCCGGGACTAGAATTGGGTAGGCAGTACTTC.

A remark on this clonotype: The junction differs from germline at one of its ends, possibly a read error. V is TRBV7-8 and J is TRBJ1-6, with 8 bases that match TRBD1. CDR1 is SGHVS and CDR2 is FQNEAQ in the germline V gene. This CDR3 spans 16 amino acids. The CDR3 loop is CTSSFSPGTGNSPLHF. The CDR3 nucleotides are TGTACCAGCAGCTTTTCCCCGGGGACAGGCAATTCACCCCTCCACTTT.

This rearrangement joins TRBV29-1 to TRBJ2-7; no clear D gene. The V and J ends lost 6 bases and 7 bases respectively, with 13 bases between them. Germline V lookup: CDR1 SQVTM, CDR2 ANQGSEA. CDR3 length equals 11 residues. As DNA, the CDR3 is TGCAGCGTACGACTGAACAATGAGCAGTACTTC. Translated: CSVRLNNEQYF.

V is TRBV9 and J is TRBJ2-3, with D hard to call. CDR1 is SGDLS and CDR2 is YYNGEE in the germline V gene. The CDR3 has 14 residues. Trimming pared 2 bases from V and 2 bases from J, leaving 9 bases between. This chain's CDR3 is CASSVGTHTDTQYF. Here the CDR3 DNA reads TGTGCCAGCAGCGTTGGCACTCACACAGATACGCAGTATTTT.

This chain uses TRBV28 with TRBJ2-4, with 7 bases matching TRBD2. The J call may not be correct, given that the DNA end is closer to TRBJ2-5. Per germline, CDR1 MDHEN and CDR2 SYDVKM. The CDR3 length is 12 residues. The CDR3 is CASSGGRETQYF. CDR3 DNA: TGTGCCAGCTCCGGCGGGAGAGAGACCCAGTACTTC.

The chain joins TRBV20-1 to TRBJ1-2, with D unresolved. This CDR3 has 14 amino acids. Germline CDR1 is DFQATT and CDR2 is SNEGSKA (reference sequence). V was shortened by 0 bases and J by 7 bases, with 15 bases between the two germline ends. The CDR3 bases are TGCAGTGCTAGAGACCCAGGCATTTTGGGTGGCTACACCTTC. The encoded protein is CSARDPGILGGYTF.

Ten or more counts support this clonotype. The chain joins TRBV2 to TRBJ2-7; TRBD2 aligns across 10 bases. The germline V gene has CDR1 SNHLY and CDR2 FYNNEI. V trimming: 6 bases; J trimming: 0 bases; junction bases outside the gene matches: 2. The CDR3 totals 14 residues. In DNA, the CDR3 is TGTGCCAGCAGGAGGACTAGCGGCTCCTACGAGCAGTACTTC. As protein: CASRRTSGSYEQYF.

The V gene is TRBV5-1, the J gene TRBJ2-4, with 7 bases identical to TRBD2. The V gene's germline CDR1 is SGHRS and CDR2 YFSETQ. V was pared by 7 bases and J by 13 bases, with 8 bases of the junction left unmatched. This CDR3 has 11 residues. As DNA, the CDR3 is TGCGCCAGCGCGGGGGTGAGAGAGCAGTACTTC. This codes for CASAGVREQYF.

This clonotype has more than one count but fewer than ten. The chain recombines TRBV9 with TRBJ2-5; unclear D gene. V dropped 6 bases and J dropped 4 bases, with 16 bases sitting between them. This CDR3 is built from 14 residues. Germline CDR1 is SGDLS and CDR2 is YYNGEE. In DNA, the CDR3 is TGTGCCAGCACCTCGAGCGACAAACTAGAGACCCAGTACTTC. This gives the protein CASTSSDKLETQYF.

This clonotype has more than one count but fewer than ten. The genes are TRBV6-1 and TRBJ2-3, with 8 positions matching TRBD1. The CDR3 spans 18 residues. Germline CDR1 is MNHNS and CDR2 is SASEGT. Unmatched junction bases numbered 15, after V lost 5 bases and J lost 2 bases. CDR3 residues: CASSKGQVTVAYTDTQYF. CDR3 coding DNA: TGTGCCAGCAGTAAGGGACAGGTAACCGTGGCCTACACAGATACGCAGTATTTT.

This chain connects TRBV5-1 to TRBJ2-1; TRBD2 is a possible D gene (5 bases). The CDR3 covers 16 residues. V was clipped by 0 bases and J by 0 bases, with 10 bases between them. Germline V gene lookup returns CDR1 SGHRS and CDR2 YFSETQ. The CDR3 loop reads CASSLGGASSYNEQFF. CDR3 sequence (DNA): TGCGCCAGCAGCTTGGGGGGAGCGAGCTCCTACAATGAGCAGTTCTTC.

The chain is built from TRBV30 and TRBJ1-2, with D uncertain. Germline-derived CDR1 and CDR2 are GTSNPN and SVGIG (reference sequence). The CDR3 is made up of 14 amino acids. V was cut by 0 bases and J by 0 bases, with 8 bases left in between. The DNA of the CDR3 is TGTGCCTGGAGTGTACGGGCAGCTAACTATGGCTACACCTTC. It specifies CAWSVRAANYGYTF.

This chain uses TRBV7-2 with TRBJ2-1; D is possibly TRBD2 (6 bases). The germline V and J ends were trimmed by 4 bases and 4 bases, with 17 bases remaining between them. This CDR3 region has 16 residues. Per germline, CDR1 SGHTA and CDR2 FQGNSA. CDR3 amino acids: CASSSLAGGWYNEQFF. The CDR3 coding sequence is TGTGCCAGCAGCTCCCTAGCAGGAGGGTGGTACAATGAGCAGTTCTTC.

This clonotype has a handful of counts. The rearrangement joins TRBV12-3 or TRBV12-4 to TRBJ1-2; D is unclear. The CDR3 is made up of 15 amino acids. V dropped 4 bases and J dropped 4 bases, with 16 bases sitting between them. Here the CDR3 reads CASSSSSGTRYGYTF. As DNA, the CDR3 is TGTGCCAGCAGTTCAAGCTCGGGAACTCGCTATGGCTACACCTTC.

The chain combines TRBV20-1 with TRBJ2-3, with D perhaps TRBD1 or TRBD2 (5 bases each). V was pared by 1 base and J by 2 bases, with 13 bases between. Germline V gene data show CDR1 as DFQATT and CDR2 as SNEGSKA (reference sequence). The CDR3 runs 15 residues. CDR3 coding DNA: TGCAGTGCTAGAGTCCGGGACCGCCTCACAGATACGCAGTATTTT. Translated: CSARVRDRLTDTQYF.

The rearrangement links TRBV28 to TRBJ2-7; D unresolved. Germline V lookup: CDR1 MDHEN, CDR2 SYDVKM. The CDR3 consists of 13 residues. V was shortened by 4 bases and J by 12 bases, with 19 bases between the two germline ends. CDR3 in DNA: TGTGCCAGCAGTTCCGGGTACGGCAGAACTCCGTACTTC. Translation gives CASSSGYGRTPYF.

This clonotype was observed a handful of times. The CDR3: CASSLDRLAGNSPLHF. For the CDR3, the DNA is TGTGCCAGCAGCCTCGACCGTCTGGCGGGCAATTCACCCCTCCACTTT. The rearrangement links TRBV3-1 to TRBJ1-6; no reliable D call. V gave up 4 bases and J gave up 7 bases, with 17 bases separating them. Germline CDR1 and CDR2: LGHDT and YNNKEL (reference sequence). The CDR3 covers 16 residues.

The chain links TRBV6-1 to TRBJ2-1, with 11 bases matching TRBD2. Trimming removed 5 bases from V and 8 bases from J; junction bases left unmatched: 8. CDR1 and CDR2 from the germline V gene are MNHNS and SASEGT. The CDR3 extends over 15 amino acids. CDR3 DNA sequence: TGTGCCAGCAGTTGGGGGACTAGCGGTGGAGATGAGCAGTTCTTC. Translated: CASSWGTSGGDEQFF.

The rearrangement joins TRBV20-1 to TRBJ2-1, with a weak D call TRBD2 (6 bases). V was cut by 8 bases and J by 7 bases, with 9 bases left in between. The CDR3 runs to 10 residues. Germline CDR1 is DFQATT and CDR2 is SNEGSKA (reference sequence). CDR3 DNA sequence: TGCAGTCCTGGGGGGAATGAGCAGTTCTTC. Protein product: CSPGGNEQFF.

This clonotype was seen more than once but under ten times. The chain links TRBV7-3 to TRBJ2-3, with D possibly TRBD1 on 6 matching bases. The CDR3 totals 14 residues. From germline, CDR1 is SGHTA and CDR2 FQGTGA. Deletions cut 5 bases from V and 4 bases from J, with 13 bases between. The CDR3 DNA follows: TGTGCCAGCAGCCAGGGGCAGGAGGCAGATACGCAGTATTTT. It specifies CASSQGQEADTQYF.

A remark on this clonotype: One end of the junction varies from germline; a read error may be responsible. The genes are TRBV6-1 and TRBJ2-7; D is possibly TRBD2 (6 bases). The length of the CDR3 is 17 residues. Looked up from germline, CDR1 is MNHNS and CDR2 is SASEGT. DNA for the CDR3: TGCGCCAGCAGTGAAACGGTGGGAGGCGGAACGACCTACGAGCAGTACTTC. Translation gives CASSETVGGGTTYEQYF.

The rearrangement links TRBV5-1 to TRBJ1-4; perhaps TRBD1 as D (5 bases). CDR3 length: 15 residues. The V gene's germline CDR1 is SGHRS and CDR2 YFSETQ. V shed 0 bases and J shed 8 bases, with 14 bases lying between them. The CDR3 loop is CASSLDGASDEKLFF. CDR3 bases: TGCGCCAGCAGCTTGGACGGGGCCTCGGACGAAAAACTGTTTTTT.